This record looks at one T cell receptor (beta chain) sequence and its context. The entry originates in a study of blood T cell repertoires in COVID-19. Looked up from germline, CDR1 is MGHRA and CDR2 is YSYEKL. The CDR3 consists of 18 residues. V was trimmed by 3 bases and J by 6 bases, leaving 26 bases between them. Produced via immunoSEQ multiplex PCR; TCRdb's table is partial and in-frame only. The repertoire holds fewer than 600,000 clones, roughly 90% seen once, with around 1.9% in the top ten. The clonotype comes from a woman between 40 and 55 years old who had recovered from COVID-19. The V gene is TRBV4-1, the J gene TRBJ1-1, with D perhaps matching TRBD1 (6 bases). Sequenced sample: PBMCs or T cells enriched from blood (not recorded which). The CDR3 DNA is TGCGCCAGCAGCCATCCTAGGACAGAGCGGAAAATTTTCGCTGAAGCTTTCTTT. Its protein product is CASSHPRTERKIFAEAFF.